The T cell receptor beta chain under discussion was sequenced for a study of T-cell reconstitution after alpha-beta-depleted transplantation in children. Per the germline V gene, CDR1 is LGHNA and CDR2 is YNFKEQ. This CDR3 is built from 18 residues. J gave up 5 bases and V 0 bases, and 8 bases lay outside the gene matches. This clonotype was observed many times. Unique molecular identifiers were used to barcode this TCRbeta library. TCRdb processed the PCR reads anew with MiXCR; each CDR3 protein has one entry. This table has 190,000 or so distinct CDR3 sequences, less than 8% appearing once. This chain joins TRBV4-2 and TRBJ2-2; 11 bases are a match to TRBD2. The TCR comes from a human donor who donated a stem cell graft to a child with Wiskott-Aldrich syndrome. Source: PBMCs from the stem cell graft donor, taken from the stem cell graft. The CDR3 loop reads CASSQDTSGSVGTGELFF. Here the CDR3 DNA reads TGTGCCAGCAGCCAAGATACTAGCGGGAGCGTAGGTACCGGGGAGCTGTTTTTT.